The next 24 T cell receptor beta chains were all read from a single sample in a study of T cells in Graves' hyperthyroidism and ophthalmopathy. The investigators amplified TCR beta CDR3 regions from RNA transcripts. The HTBI primer set was used in a first-round RT-PCR of the TCR CDR3. TCRdb reprocessed the multiplex PCR reads with MiXCR, giving one entry per CDR3 protein. Among a few hundred thousand distinct CDR3 sequences listed, 40% to 55% were seen once. Sequences were obtained from peripheral blood or thyroid tissue (not recorded which). These receptor sequences come from an adult woman with Graves' disease, either hyperthyroidism or ophthalmopathy (not recorded which).

The chain joins TRBV7-4 to TRBJ1-2; D is uncertain. V gave up 2 bases and J gave up 8 bases, with 12 bases separating them. Germline-derived CDR1 and CDR2 are SGHVT and SQSDAQ. This CDR3 contains 13 residues. The CDR3 coding sequence is TGTGCCAGCAGCTTAAGGACTAGGACCGGCTACACCTTC. Protein product: CASSLRTRTGYTF.

This clonotype was seen repeatedly, ten times or more. The chain recombines TRBV20-1 with TRBJ1-6, with TRBD1 matching over 10 bases. Looked up from germline, CDR1 is DFQATT and CDR2 is SNEGSKA (reference sequence). The CDR3 extends over 14 amino acids. V was clipped by 3 bases and J by 9 bases; unmatched bases: 5. The CDR3 loop reads CSASTGTGASPLHF. In nucleotides, the CDR3 is TGCAGTGCTAGCACCGGGACAGGGGCTTCACCCCTCCACTTT.

A single count supports this clonotype. The chain employs TRBV9 and TRBJ2-2; D not certain. V was shortened by 2 bases and J by 3 bases, with 8 bases between the two germline ends. Germline CDR1 and CDR2: SGDLS and YYNGEE. The CDR3 is made up of 14 amino acids. This chain's CDR3 is CASSVGWDTGELFF. CDR3 coding DNA: TGTGCCAGCAGCGTGGGGTGGGACACCGGGGAGCTGTTTTTT.

Note on this clonotype: This sequence may be a read error, since a much larger clone differs from it by one base. The gene calls are TRBV5-5 and TRBJ1-1, with D unresolved. The CDR3 is 10 amino acids. Germline values: CDR1 SGHKS, CDR2 YYEKEE (reference sequence). V lost 6 bases to trimming and J lost 4 bases, with 4 bases between them. This CDR3 reads CASTGTEAFF. The DNA of the CDR3 is TGTGCCAGCACCGGCACTGAAGCTTTCTTT.

The chain recombines TRBV25-1 with TRBJ1-6; possibly TRBD1 for D (5 bases). The CDR3 has 18 amino acids. The V gene lost 3 bases and the J gene lost 5 bases, with 20 bases spanning the gap. The germline gives CDR1 MGHDK, CDR2 SYGVNS. DNA of the CDR3: TGTGCCAGCAGTGAGAGAGATCCGGGGCGGCCGAATAATTCACCCCTCCACTTT. As protein: CASSERDPGRPNNSPLHF.

In its sample, this clonotype was seen a few times. This chain joins TRBV2 and TRBJ2-7; TRBD2 agrees at 8 bases. The V segment lost 5 bases and the J segment 2 bases; nucleotides outside the gene matches: 11. Germline values: CDR1 SNHLY, CDR2 FYNNEI. This CDR3 is built from 16 residues. Here the CDR3 DNA reads TGTGCCAGCAGTTACTCGAGGAGCGGGAGCCCCTACGAGCAGTACTTC. It specifies CASSYSRSGSPYEQYF.

The CDR3 bases are TGTGCCATCAGTGGGTCACCCCGCGTGTACACTGAAGCTTTCTTT. Residues: CAISGSPRVYTEAFF. The chain couples TRBV10-3 to TRBJ1-1; D is uncertain. Germline CDR1 is ENHRY and CDR2 is SYGVKD. Trimming took off 4 bases at V and 3 bases at J, with 15 bases between the two ends. This CDR3 has 15 amino acids.

This clonotype was observed many times. The CDR3 loop reads CASSLQPNFYEQYF. CDR3 in DNA: TGTGCCAGCAGCTTACAACCGAATTTCTACGAGCAGTACTTC. The chain carries TRBV7-9 and TRBJ2-7; D gene unclear. CDR1 and CDR2 (germline): SEHNR, FQNEAQ (reference sequence). Trimming removed 2 bases at V and 3 bases at J, with 11 bases between. The CDR3 has 14 amino acids.

This clonotype was seen repeatedly, ten times or more. This chain connects TRBV4-2 to TRBJ1-4, with D unclear. The CDR3 contains 14 residues. V dropped 0 bases and J dropped 12 bases, with 14 bases sitting between them. Germline values: CDR1 LGHNA, CDR2 YNFKEQ. CDR3 residues: CASSQDPVDEELFF. DNA of the CDR3: TGTGCCAGCAGCCAAGACCCTGTTGATGAGGAACTGTTTTTT.

The chain carries TRBV7-2 and TRBJ1-3, with a weak D call TRBD1 (6 bases). Germline CDR1 SGHTA, CDR2 FQGNSA. V lost 7 bases, J lost 0 bases, and 16 bases lay in between. The CDR3 spans 16 residues. The DNA of the CDR3 is TGTGCCAGCATCGGAACAGGGTCCAGCTCTGGAAACACCATATATTTT. Translated: CASIGTGSSSGNTIYF.

The rearrangement uses TRBV28 and TRBJ2-5; 9 bases agree with TRBD1. Losses at the gene ends were 5 bases for V and 13 bases for J; bases not matched to a gene: 5. Germline V gene data show CDR1 as MDHEN and CDR2 as SYDVKM. This CDR3 has 11 residues. In nucleotides, the CDR3 is TGTGCCAGCAGTCTGGGGACAGGGTTGTACTTC. Translation: CASSLGTGLYF.

The V and J genes are TRBV25-1 and TRBJ2-7; tentatively, D is TRBD1 or TRBD2 (5 bases each). V gave up 5 bases and J gave up 3 bases, with 17 bases separating them. The CDR3 consists of 15 residues. The germline V gene encodes CDR1 MGHDK and CDR2 SYGVNS. CDR3 sequence reads: CASSFWQGENYEQYF. DNA of the CDR3: TGTGCCAGCAGTTTCTGGCAGGGAGAAAACTACGAGCAGTACTTC.

This clonotype was recorded at least ten times. The chain uses TRBV2 and TRBJ1-5; D gene ambiguous. V shed 3 bases and J shed 7 bases, with 13 bases lying between them. The CDR3 extends over 14 amino acids. Germline lookup yields CDR1 SNHLY and CDR2 FYNNEI. The DNA of the CDR3 is TGTGCCAGCAGTGATAGAGGGATCGGCCAGCCCCAGCATTTT. Its protein product is CASSDRGIGQPQHF.

This clonotype was counted ten times or more. The chain links TRBV20-1 to TRBJ2-5; D is ambiguous. Germline V CDR1 and CDR2: DFQATT, SNEGSKA (reference sequence). Between the trimmed V and J ends, which lost 3 bases and 1 base, there was a span of 9 bases. The CDR3 extends over 13 amino acids. The CDR3 loop reads CSARDPPQETQYF. DNA for the CDR3: TGCAGTGCTAGGGACCCCCCCCAAGAGACCCAGTACTTC.

Here the CDR3 reads CASSLTTRDVHLFF. The CDR3 region has the DNA TGTGCCAGCTCACTAACCACACGCGACGTGCACCTGTTTTTT. The chain joins TRBV18 to TRBJ2-2, with D unclear. Trimming took off 4 bases at V and 14 bases at J, with 20 bases between the two ends. The V gene's germline CDR1 is KGHSH and CDR2 LQKENI. This CDR3 contains 14 residues.

This clonotype turned up a few times. Being one base from a much bigger clone, this may be a read error. This chain connects TRBV19 to TRBJ2-7; tentative D call: TRBD1 (5 bases). The ends were cut back, 2 bases at V and 2 bases at J, with 7 bases in the middle. The CDR3 runs to 13 residues. Germline loops: CDR1 LNHDA, CDR2 SQIVND (reference sequence). CDR3 loop: CASSIRGTYEQYF. The CDR3 nucleotides are TGTGCCAGTAGTATAAGGGGAACCTACGAGCAGTACTTC.

The chain couples TRBV7-9 to TRBJ2-7; 9 nucleotides line up with TRBD2. CDR3 length equals 15 residues. Trimming cost V 7 bases and J 6 bases; bases outside gene matches: 13. CDR1 and CDR2 (germline): SEHNR, FQNEAQ (reference sequence). The CDR3 DNA sequence: TGTGCCAGCATTTATTTGTCAGCGGGAGGCGGCGAGCAGTACTTC. Translation gives CASIYLSAGGGEQYF.

The V gene is TRBV15, the J gene TRBJ1-6; 7 nucleotides line up with TRBD1. This CDR3 region has 17 residues. Germline V gene sequence: CDR1 LNHNV, CDR2 YYDKDF (reference sequence). The junction had 17 bases not matched to a gene; V was cut back by 8 bases and J by 7 bases. The CDR3: CATDKDRPGDANSPLHF. CDR3 DNA sequence: TGTGCCACCGACAAGGACAGGCCAGGGGACGCCAATTCACCCCTCCACTTT.

The chain is built from TRBV20-1 and TRBJ2-7; 12 positions agree with TRBD2. This CDR3 is 14 amino acids long. V gave up 6 bases and J gave up 9 bases; unmatched junction bases: 12. Germline assignment: CDR1 DFQATT and CDR2 SNEGSKA (reference sequence). CDR3 loop: CSAMVGLAGVWQYF. The CDR3 DNA reads as TGCAGTGCCATGGTGGGACTAGCGGGTGTTTGGCAGTACTTC.

As to this clonotype: Sequence at one end of the junction differs from germline and may be a read error. This chain uses TRBV7-8 with TRBJ1-1; 11 bases agree with TRBD1. In germline, CDR1 is SGHVS, CDR2 FQNEAQ. This CDR3 is 16 amino acids long. In DNA, the CDR3 is TGTGCCAGCAGCTCACCCGGGACAGGGGGGAACACTGAAGCCTTCTTT. Translation gives CASSSPGTGGNTEAFF.

This clonotype was observed once. This CDR3 is CRADGIEFGYEQYF. The CDR3 DNA sequence: TGCAGGGCGGACGGAATAGAATTCGGCTACGAGCAGTACTTC. The gene calls are TRBV20-1 and TRBJ2-7, with D hard to call. This CDR3 is built from 14 residues. Germline assignment: CDR1 DFQATT and CDR2 SNEGSKA (reference sequence).

The chain links TRBV20-1 to TRBJ1-1; a possible D gene is TRBD1 (5 bases). V was trimmed by 5 bases and J by 5 bases, leaving 12 bases between them. Germline assignment: CDR1 DFQATT and CDR2 SNEGSKA (reference sequence). This CDR3 is 12 amino acids long. This CDR3 is CSAPTGGTEAFF. The CDR3 DNA is TGCAGTGCTCCAACGGGGGGAACTGAAGCTTTCTTT.

This clonotype was observed a handful of times. The V gene is TRBV7-6, the J gene TRBJ2-5; D gene ambiguous. This CDR3 comprises 13 residues. Trimming removed 5 bases at V and 7 bases at J, with 14 bases between. Germline lookup yields CDR1 SGHVS and CDR2 FNYEAQ. This chain's CDR3 is CASSPPIERTQYF. CDR3 nucleotides: TGTGCCAGCAGCCCACCAATCGAGCGGACCCAGTACTTC.

This chain joins TRBV20-1 and TRBJ1-2, with D unclear. CDR3 length: 11 amino acids. The germline gives CDR1 DFQATT, CDR2 SNEGSKA (reference sequence). Trimming removed 5 bases from V and 8 bases from J, with 12 bases in between. The DNA of the CDR3 is TGCAGTGCTGGCCCAGTTGGGGGCTACACCTTC. Its translation is CSAGPVGGYTF.